This TCR beta chain comes out of a study of cytomegalovirus exposure and HLA in healthy donors. Primers included in the PCR were 60 Vbeta and 13 Jbeta primers. The protocol was immunoSEQ multiplex PCR, while the TCRdb copy is restricted to in-frame clones and leaves out a portion. The data contain about 150,000 clones, roughly 80% of them singletons. Regarding this clone: The antigen is unknown.

Regarding donors, all were healthy bone marrow donors. Sampled while nominally healthy, donors likely had unrecorded immune exposures. CDR3 length: 14 amino acids. Germline V gene lookup returns CDR1 SQVTM and CDR2 ANQGSEA. V dropped 4 bases and J dropped 1 base, with 13 bases sitting between them. Findings and caveats of the study: Links to common viral pathogens appeared, in a later analysis, for several of the most significant clusters. A later analysis reportedly found that, within productive TCRs, an Asian-associated ancestry cluster had fewer N-insertions than the mean observed across the approximately 600 donors.

The chain has TRBV29-1 and TRBJ1-2; no reliable D call. Input material: PBMCs. The receptor was isolated from a young man in good health and CMV-seropositive. CDR3 in amino acids: CSVGGRGDNYGYTF. The CDR3 DNA sequence: TGCAGCGTTGGCGGGCGCGGAGATAACTATGGCTACACCTTC. The entire variable domain, with the rest obtained from reference TRBV29-1 and TRBJ1-2, is as follows: SAVISQKPSRDICQRGTSLTIQCQVDSQVTMMFWYRQQPGQSLTLIATANQGSEATYESGFVIDKFPISRPNLTFSTLTVSNMSPEDSSIYLCSVGGRGDNYGYTFGSGTRLTVV.